This T cell receptor beta chain was captured by sequencing in a study of Ad26.COV2.S vaccination and SARS-CoV-2 variants. V lost 11 bases, J lost 0 bases, and 11 bases lay in between. Germline-derived CDR1 and CDR2 are MNHEY and SVGAGI. The CDR3 is made up of 14 amino acids. Treatment here: approximately 18 received Ad26.COV2.S at low or high dose, single or two shots; about five received placebo; per-sample allocation not given. On day 63 after the first injection, vaccine and placebo recipients gave samples. Profiling relied on immunoSEQ multiplex PCR, and the TCRdb table lists in-frame clones only, not all of them. The table has 300,000 to 400,000 clones, about 85% seen once.

Sequenced material: peripheral blood, taken in a trial of Ad26.COV2.S vaccine versus placebo. The sequence was obtained from a person aged 18-65 years who received the Ad26.COV2.S COVID-19 vaccine or a placebo. The chain uses TRBV6-5 and TRBJ1-6, with D possibly TRBD1 on 6 matching bases. CDR3 in DNA: TGTGCCCATCAGGGGAGCTCCTATAATTCACCCCTCCACTTT. Translating gives CAHQGSSYNSPLHF.